The T cell receptor beta chain described here comes from a study of cytomegalovirus exposure and HLA in healthy donors. Study results and caveats: There were some public TCRs occurring in many donors, but most TCR sequences were rare. Trimming of TCR beta V- and J-genes showed a link, identified in a later analysis, to a missense DCLRE1C variant. Presence/absence analyses rested on an assumption that sequencing depth was roughly uniform across donors. Reportedly, HLA-A and HLA-B alleles of most subjects were accurately predicted from TCR beta.

The PCR ran on 60 Vbeta and 13 Jbeta primers. The data were produced by immunoSEQ multiplex PCR, yet TCRdb's version contains in-frame clones alone and is incomplete. The table includes about 110,000 clones, approximately 70% detected once. Unmatched junction bases numbered 5, after V lost 0 bases and J lost 8 bases. The length of the CDR3 is 15 residues. The germline V gene encodes CDR1 MNHEY and CDR2 SVGAGI. To note about this clone: Antigen specificity is unknown.

Sequenced input: PBMCs. The TCR comes from a man aged 40-50 years in good health and CMV-seropositive. V usage is TRBV6-5 and J usage is TRBJ1-2, with 11 positions matching TRBD1. Written as DNA, the CDR3 is TGTGCCAGCAGTTACTCTAGGACAGGGGGCTTGGGCTACACCTTC. This gives the protein CASSYSRTGGLGYTF.